Listed below are T cell receptor beta chains from one sample, sequenced in a study of PD-L1 blockade in urothelial cancer. Data came from immunoSEQ multiplex PCR; TCRdb stores just in-frame clones and leaves some out. In the table there are about 43,000 clones, roughly 80% of which are singletons. The sequences come from PBMCs, collected around atezolizumab (anti-PD-L1) treatment. These receptors were taken from a man in his sixties with urothelial cancer. CDR3s include the opening cysteine and the closing phenylalanine or tryptophan. D genes are given only for firm matches. A clone size is listed for some rows: how often the clone was seen (once, few, many), or a class if it is expanded.

clone_size: -; v_call: TRBV5-1; d_call: -; j_call: TRBJ2-5; cdr3_aa: CASSFTGIGETQYF; cdr3_nt: TGCGCCAGCAGCTTTACAGGGATCGGCGAGACCCAGTACTTC
clone_size: -; v_call: TRBV18; d_call: TRBD1; j_call: TRBJ2-7; cdr3_aa: CASSGQGADYEQYF; cdr3_nt: TGTGCCAGCTCAGGACAGGGGGCGGACTACGAGCAGTACTTC
clone_size: -; v_call: TRBV20-1; d_call: -; j_call: TRBJ1-5; cdr3_aa: CSAQGNQPQHF; cdr3_nt: TGCAGTGCCCAGGGAAATCAGCCCCAGCATTTT
clone_size: -; v_call: TRBV4-1; d_call: -; j_call: TRBJ2-3; cdr3_aa: CASSQQSVGTQDTQYF; cdr3_nt: TGCGCCAGCAGCCAACAATCGGTAGGGACTCAAGATACGCAGTATTTT
clone_size: -; v_call: TRBV18; d_call: -; j_call: TRBJ2-5; cdr3_aa: CASSVGASEGETQYF; cdr3_nt: TGTGCCAGCTCAGTGGGAGCTAGCGAGGGGGAGACCCAGTACTTC
clone_size: -; v_call: TRBV29-1; d_call: TRBD2; j_call: TRBJ2-3; cdr3_aa: CSAGGADTQYF; cdr3_nt: TGCAGCGCGGGGGGGGCCGATACGCAGTATTTT
clone_size: -; v_call: TRBV27; d_call: TRBD2; j_call: TRBJ2-1; cdr3_aa: CASSFVTSGGGEQFF; cdr3_nt: TGTGCCAGCAGTTTTGTTACTAGCGGGGGGGGTGAGCAGTTCTTC
clone_size: -; v_call: TRBV5-6; d_call: -; j_call: TRBJ2-7; cdr3_aa: CASSPTVRSREQYF; cdr3_nt: TGTGCCAGCAGCCCAACGGTACGATCGCGCGAGCAGTACTTC
clone_size: few; v_call: TRBV7-9; d_call: -; j_call: TRBJ1-6; cdr3_aa: CASSPTGNLDNSPLHF; cdr3_nt: TGTGCCAGCAGCCCTACAGGGAATTTAGATAATTCACCCCTCCACTTT
clone_size: -; v_call: TRBV7-8; d_call: TRBD1; j_call: TRBJ1-1; cdr3_aa: CASSHRGLNTEAFF; cdr3_nt: TGTGCCAGCAGCCACAGGGGCCTGAACACTGAAGCTTTCTTT
clone_size: -; v_call: TRBV28; d_call: -; j_call: TRBJ2-7; cdr3_aa: CASSLYRAQDSEQYF; cdr3_nt: TGTGCCAGCAGTTTATACAGGGCGCAAGATTCAGAGCAGTACTTC
clone_size: few; v_call: TRBV15; d_call: TRBD1; j_call: TRBJ2-5; cdr3_aa: CATSPDRVQETQYF; cdr3_nt: TGTGCCACCAGCCCCGACAGGGTTCAAGAGACCCAGTACTTC
clone_size: -; v_call: TRBV6-1; d_call: TRBD1; j_call: TRBJ2-3; cdr3_aa: CASSEGTGPDTQYF; cdr3_nt: TGTGCCAGCAGTGAAGGGACAGGTCCAGATACGCAGTATTTT
clone_size: -; v_call: TRBV2; d_call: TRBD1; j_call: TRBJ1-5; cdr3_aa: CASSETGGFQPQHF; cdr3_nt: TGTGCCAGCAGTGAGACAGGGGGATTTCAGCCCCAGCATTTT
clone_size: -; v_call: TRBV23-1; d_call: TRBD1; j_call: TRBJ1-4; cdr3_aa: CASSLRQGVHALEKLFF; cdr3_nt: TGCGCCAGCAGTCTCCGACAGGGGGTACATGCTCTTGAAAAACTGTTTTTT
clone_size: few; v_call: TRBV27; d_call: -; j_call: TRBJ2-3; cdr3_aa: CASSLNRQGNTQYF; cdr3_nt: TGTGCCAGCAGTTTAAATCGGCAGGGGAATACGCAGTATTTT
clone_size: -; v_call: TRBV6-1; d_call: TRBD2; j_call: TRBJ2-3; cdr3_aa: CASSAGLAGGTDTQYF; cdr3_nt: TGTGCCAGCAGTGCAGGACTAGCGGGGGGCACAGATACGCAGTATTTT
clone_size: -; v_call: TRBV29-1; d_call: -; j_call: TRBJ2-5; cdr3_aa: CSGGTVQETQYF; cdr3_nt: TGCAGCGGCGGGACGGTCCAAGAGACCCAGTACTTC
clone_size: few; v_call: TRBV5-1; d_call: TRBD2; j_call: TRBJ2-2; cdr3_aa: CASSLDGGTGELFF; cdr3_nt: TGCGCCAGCAGCTTGGACGGGGGGACCGGGGAGCTGTTTTTT
clone_size: -; v_call: TRBV4-1; d_call: TRBD1; j_call: TRBJ1-6; cdr3_aa: CASSHTDRDNSPLHF; cdr3_nt: TGCGCCAGCAGTCACACCGACAGGGATAATTCACCCCTCCACTTT
clone_size: -; v_call: TRBV7-9; d_call: TRBD1; j_call: TRBJ2-7; cdr3_aa: CASSLVGQSPYEQYF; cdr3_nt: TGTGCCAGCAGCTTAGTGGGACAGTCCCCCTACGAGCAGTACTTC